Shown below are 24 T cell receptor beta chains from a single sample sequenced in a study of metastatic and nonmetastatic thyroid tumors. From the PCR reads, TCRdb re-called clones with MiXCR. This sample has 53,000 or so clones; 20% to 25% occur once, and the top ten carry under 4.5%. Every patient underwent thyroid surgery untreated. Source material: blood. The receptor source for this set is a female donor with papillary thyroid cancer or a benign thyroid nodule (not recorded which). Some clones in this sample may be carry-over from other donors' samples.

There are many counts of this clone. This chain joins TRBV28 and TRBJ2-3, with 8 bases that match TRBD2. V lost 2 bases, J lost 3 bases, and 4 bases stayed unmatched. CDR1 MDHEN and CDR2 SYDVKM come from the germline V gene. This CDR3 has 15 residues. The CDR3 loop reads CASSLQREWTDTQYF. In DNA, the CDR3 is TGTGCCAGCAGTTTACAGCGGGAGTGGACAGATACGCAGTATTTT. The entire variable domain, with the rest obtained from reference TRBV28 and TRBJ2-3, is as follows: DVKVTQSSRYLVKRTGEKVFLECVQDMDHENMFWYRQDPGLGLRLIYFSYDVKMKEKGDIPEGYSVSREKKERFSLILESASTNQTSMYLCASSLQREWTDTQYFGPGTRLTVL.

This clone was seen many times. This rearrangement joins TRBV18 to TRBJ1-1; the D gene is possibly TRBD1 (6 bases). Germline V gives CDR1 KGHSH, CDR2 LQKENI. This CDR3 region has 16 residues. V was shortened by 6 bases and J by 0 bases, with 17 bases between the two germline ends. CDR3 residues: CASSSDSLLVNTEAFF. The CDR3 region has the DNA TGTGCCAGCTCGTCGGACAGCCTCCTGGTGAACACTGAAGCTTTCTTT.

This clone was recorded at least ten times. CDR3 coding DNA: TGTGCCAGCAGCTTAGCGCATAGGGCAGAAGTCACAGATACGCAGTATTTT. It translates to CASSLAHRAEVTDTQYF. The chain joins TRBV7-8 to TRBJ2-3; unclear D gene. The V end lost 0 bases, the J end lost 2 bases, and 15 bases lay between the germline ends. CDR3 length: 17 amino acids. From germline, CDR1 is SGHVS and CDR2 FQNEAQ.

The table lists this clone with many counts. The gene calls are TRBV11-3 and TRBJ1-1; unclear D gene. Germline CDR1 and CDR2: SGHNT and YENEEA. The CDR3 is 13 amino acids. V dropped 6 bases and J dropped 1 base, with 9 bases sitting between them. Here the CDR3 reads CASSRHPNTEAFF. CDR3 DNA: TGTGCCAGCAGTCGACATCCGAACACTGAAGCTTTCTTT.

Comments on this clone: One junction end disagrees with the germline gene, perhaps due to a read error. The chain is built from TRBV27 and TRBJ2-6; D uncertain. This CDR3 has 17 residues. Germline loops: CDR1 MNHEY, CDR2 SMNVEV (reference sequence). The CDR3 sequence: CASSLSTPLSWANVLTF. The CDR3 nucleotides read TGTGCCAGCAGTTTATCAACTCCCCTCTCTTGGGCCAACGTCCTGACTTTC.

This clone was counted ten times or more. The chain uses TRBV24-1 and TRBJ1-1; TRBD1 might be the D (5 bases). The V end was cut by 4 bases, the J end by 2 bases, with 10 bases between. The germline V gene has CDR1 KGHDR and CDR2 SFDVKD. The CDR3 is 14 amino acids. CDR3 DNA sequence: TGTGCCACCAGTGAGAACCGGGACAACACTGAAGCTTTCTTT. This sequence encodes CATSENRDNTEAFF.

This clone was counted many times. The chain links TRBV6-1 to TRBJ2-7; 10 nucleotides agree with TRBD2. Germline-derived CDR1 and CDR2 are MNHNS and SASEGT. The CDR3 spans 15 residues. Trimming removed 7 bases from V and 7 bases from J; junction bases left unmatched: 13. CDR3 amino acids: CASTSTLGTSAEQYF. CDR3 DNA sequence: TGTGCCAGCACCTCAACTTTGGGGACTAGCGCTGAGCAGTACTTC.

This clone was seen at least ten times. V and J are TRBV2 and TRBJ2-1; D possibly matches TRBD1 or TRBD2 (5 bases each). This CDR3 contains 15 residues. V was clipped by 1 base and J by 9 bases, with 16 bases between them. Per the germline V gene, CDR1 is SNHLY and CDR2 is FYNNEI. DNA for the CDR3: TGTGCCAGCAGTGAAGAGGGACGATTGTTGGGTGAGCAGTTCTTC. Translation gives CASSEEGRLLGEQFF.

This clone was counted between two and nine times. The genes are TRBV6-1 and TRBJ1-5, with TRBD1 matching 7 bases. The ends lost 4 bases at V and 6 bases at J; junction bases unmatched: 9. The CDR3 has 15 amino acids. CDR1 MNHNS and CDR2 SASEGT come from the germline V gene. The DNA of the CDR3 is TGTGCCAGCAGTGTGACAGGGTGGGGTGGTCAGCCCCAGCATTTT. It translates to CASSVTGWGGQPQHF.

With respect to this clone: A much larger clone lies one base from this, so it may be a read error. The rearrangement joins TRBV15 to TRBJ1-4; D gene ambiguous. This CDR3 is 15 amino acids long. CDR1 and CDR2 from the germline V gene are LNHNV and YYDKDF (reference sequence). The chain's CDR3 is CVTRLSGLTNEKLFF. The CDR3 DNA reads TGTGTCACCAGACTGTCAGGTCTAACTAATGAAAAACTGTTTTTT.

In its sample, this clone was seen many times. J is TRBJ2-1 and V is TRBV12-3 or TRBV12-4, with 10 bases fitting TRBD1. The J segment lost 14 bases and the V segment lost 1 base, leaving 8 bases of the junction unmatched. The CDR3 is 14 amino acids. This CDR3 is CASSLEGDRGPKFF. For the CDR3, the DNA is TGTGCCAGCAGTTTAGAAGGCGACAGGGGGCCAAAGTTCTTC.

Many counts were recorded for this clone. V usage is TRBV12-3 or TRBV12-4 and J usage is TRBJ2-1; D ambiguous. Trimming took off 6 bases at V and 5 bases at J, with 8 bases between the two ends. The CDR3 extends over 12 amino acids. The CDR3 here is CASSNRDNEQFF. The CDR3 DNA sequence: TGTGCCAGCAGCAACCGGGACAATGAGCAGTTCTTC.

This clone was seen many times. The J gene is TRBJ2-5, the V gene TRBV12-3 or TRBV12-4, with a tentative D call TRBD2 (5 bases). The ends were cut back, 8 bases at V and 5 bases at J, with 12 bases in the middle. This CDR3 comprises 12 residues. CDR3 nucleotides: TGTGCCAGCGCGGGCAGAGTGGAGACCCAGTACTTC. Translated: CASAGRVETQYF.

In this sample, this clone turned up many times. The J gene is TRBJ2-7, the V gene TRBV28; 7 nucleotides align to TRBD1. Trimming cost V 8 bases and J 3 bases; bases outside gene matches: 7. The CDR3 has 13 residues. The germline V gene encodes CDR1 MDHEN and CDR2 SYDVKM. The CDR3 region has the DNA TGTGCCAGCGCAAGGACAGGTAGCTACGAGCAGTACTTC. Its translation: CASARTGSYEQYF.

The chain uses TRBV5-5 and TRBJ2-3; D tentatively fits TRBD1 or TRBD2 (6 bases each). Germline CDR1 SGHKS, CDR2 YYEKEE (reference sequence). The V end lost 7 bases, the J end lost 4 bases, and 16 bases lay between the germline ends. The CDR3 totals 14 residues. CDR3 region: CASSGHGGADTQYF. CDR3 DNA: TGTGCCAGCTCCGGACACGGGGGCGCAGATACGCAGTATTTT.

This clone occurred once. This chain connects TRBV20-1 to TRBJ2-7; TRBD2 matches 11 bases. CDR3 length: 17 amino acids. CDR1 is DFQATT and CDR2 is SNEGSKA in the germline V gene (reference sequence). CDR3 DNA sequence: TGCATTGCCAGTGGTCTAGCGGGAGGCCGTAGCTCCTACGAGCAGTACTTC. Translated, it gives CIASGLAGGRSSYEQYF.

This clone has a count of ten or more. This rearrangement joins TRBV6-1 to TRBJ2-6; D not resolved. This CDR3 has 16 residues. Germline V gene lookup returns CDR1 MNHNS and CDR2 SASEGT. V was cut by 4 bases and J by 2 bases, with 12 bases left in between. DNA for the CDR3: TGTGCCAGCAGTGGACGATCTGAGACTGGGGCCAACGTCCTGACTTTC. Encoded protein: CASSGRSETGANVLTF.

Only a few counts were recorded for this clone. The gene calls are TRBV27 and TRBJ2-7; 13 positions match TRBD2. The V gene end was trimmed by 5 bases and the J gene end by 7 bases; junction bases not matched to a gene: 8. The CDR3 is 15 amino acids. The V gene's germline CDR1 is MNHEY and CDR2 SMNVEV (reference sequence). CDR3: CASSNGLAGVGEQYF. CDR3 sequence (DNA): TGTGCCAGCAGTAACGGACTAGCGGGAGTTGGTGAGCAGTACTTC.

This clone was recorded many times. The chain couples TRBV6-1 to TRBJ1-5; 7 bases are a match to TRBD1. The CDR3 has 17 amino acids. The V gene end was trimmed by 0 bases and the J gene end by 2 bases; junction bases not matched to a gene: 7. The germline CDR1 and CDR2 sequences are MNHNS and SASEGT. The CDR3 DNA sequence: TGTGCCAGCAGTGAAGCAGCAGGGGGGGCTGGCAATCAGCCCCAGCATTTT. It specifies CASSEAAGGAGNQPQHF.

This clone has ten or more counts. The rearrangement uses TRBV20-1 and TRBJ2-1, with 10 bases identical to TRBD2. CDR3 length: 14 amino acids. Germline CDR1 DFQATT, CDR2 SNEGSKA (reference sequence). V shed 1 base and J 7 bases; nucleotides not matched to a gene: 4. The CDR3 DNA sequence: TGCAGTGCTAGAGGAGGTAGCGGGGGGAATGAGCAGTTCTTC. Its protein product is CSARGGSGGNEQFF.

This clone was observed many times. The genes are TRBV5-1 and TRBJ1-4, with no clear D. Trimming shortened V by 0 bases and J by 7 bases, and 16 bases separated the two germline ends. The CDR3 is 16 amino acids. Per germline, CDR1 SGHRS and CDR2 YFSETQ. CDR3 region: CASSLDRLTSGEKLFF. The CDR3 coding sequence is TGCGCCAGCAGCTTGGACCGATTGACGAGCGGTGAAAAACTGTTTTTT. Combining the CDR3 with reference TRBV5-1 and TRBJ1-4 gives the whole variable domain KAGVTQTPRYLIKTRGQQVTLSCSPISGHRSVSWYQQTPGQGLQFLFEYFSETQRNKGNFPGRFSGRQFSNSRSEMNVSTLELGDSALYLCASSLDRLTSGEKLFFGSGTQLSVL.

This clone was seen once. CDR3 DNA sequence: TGTGCCAGCAGTTACTCCCTGGGCGAGCAGTACTTC. Its protein is CASSYSLGEQYF. The chain couples TRBV11-2 to TRBJ2-7; D gene ambiguous. V shed 6 bases and J shed 6 bases, with 12 bases lying between them. Germline V gene sequence: CDR1 SGHAT, CDR2 FQNNGV. The CDR3 is 12 residues long.

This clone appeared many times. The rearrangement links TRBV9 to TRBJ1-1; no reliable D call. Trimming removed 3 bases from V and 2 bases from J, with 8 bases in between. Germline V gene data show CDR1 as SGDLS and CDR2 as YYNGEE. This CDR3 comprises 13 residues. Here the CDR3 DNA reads TGTGCCAGCAGCGGGTCCCTAAACACTGAAGCTTTCTTT. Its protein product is CASSGSLNTEAFF.

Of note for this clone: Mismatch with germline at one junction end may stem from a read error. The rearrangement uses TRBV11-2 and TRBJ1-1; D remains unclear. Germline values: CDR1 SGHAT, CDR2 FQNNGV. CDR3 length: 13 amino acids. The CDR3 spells CASSLARVTEAFF. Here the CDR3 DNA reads TGTGCCAGTAGCTTAGCTCGGGTCACTGAAGCTTTCTTT.